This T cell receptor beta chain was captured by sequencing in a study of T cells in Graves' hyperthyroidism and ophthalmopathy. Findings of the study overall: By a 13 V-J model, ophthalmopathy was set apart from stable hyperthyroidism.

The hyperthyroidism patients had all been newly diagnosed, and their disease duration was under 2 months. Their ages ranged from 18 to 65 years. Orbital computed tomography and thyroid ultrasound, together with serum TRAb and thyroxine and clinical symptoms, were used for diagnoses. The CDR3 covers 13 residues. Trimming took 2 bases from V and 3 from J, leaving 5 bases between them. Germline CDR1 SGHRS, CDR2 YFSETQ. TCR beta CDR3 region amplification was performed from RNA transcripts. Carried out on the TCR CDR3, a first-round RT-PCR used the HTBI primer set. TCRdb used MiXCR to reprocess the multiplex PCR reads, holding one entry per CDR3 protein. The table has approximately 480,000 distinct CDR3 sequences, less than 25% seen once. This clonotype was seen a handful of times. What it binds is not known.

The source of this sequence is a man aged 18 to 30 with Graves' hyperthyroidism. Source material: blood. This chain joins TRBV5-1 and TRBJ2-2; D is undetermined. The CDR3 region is CASSFSYTGELFF. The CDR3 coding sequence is TGCGCCAGCAGCTTCTCCTACACCGGGGAGCTGTTTTTT.